The present T cell receptor (beta chain) was sequenced within a study of T cells after yellow fever vaccination. 5'RACE template switching generated TCR cDNA, adding a universal primer site and UMIs. TCRdb re-called the 5' RACE reads with MiXCR, one entry per CDR3 protein. The table has 120,000 or so distinct CDR3 sequences, roughly 15% seen once. The TCR originated in a man younger than 30 who received the YFV17D yellow fever vaccine. Source: CD8+ T cells sorted from PBMCs, taken 5 days after the yellow fever booster vaccination.

CDR3 amino acids: CASSEKTPLRAGELFF. The DNA for the CDR3 is TGTGCCAGCAGCGAAAAAACTCCCCTGAGGGCCGGGGAGCTGTTTTTT. This chain connects TRBV7-2 to TRBJ2-2; tentatively, D is TRBD2 (5 bases). The germline gives CDR1 SGHTA, CDR2 FQGNSA. Trimming cost V 5 bases and J 6 bases, with 19 bases left between them. The CDR3 length is 16 residues.